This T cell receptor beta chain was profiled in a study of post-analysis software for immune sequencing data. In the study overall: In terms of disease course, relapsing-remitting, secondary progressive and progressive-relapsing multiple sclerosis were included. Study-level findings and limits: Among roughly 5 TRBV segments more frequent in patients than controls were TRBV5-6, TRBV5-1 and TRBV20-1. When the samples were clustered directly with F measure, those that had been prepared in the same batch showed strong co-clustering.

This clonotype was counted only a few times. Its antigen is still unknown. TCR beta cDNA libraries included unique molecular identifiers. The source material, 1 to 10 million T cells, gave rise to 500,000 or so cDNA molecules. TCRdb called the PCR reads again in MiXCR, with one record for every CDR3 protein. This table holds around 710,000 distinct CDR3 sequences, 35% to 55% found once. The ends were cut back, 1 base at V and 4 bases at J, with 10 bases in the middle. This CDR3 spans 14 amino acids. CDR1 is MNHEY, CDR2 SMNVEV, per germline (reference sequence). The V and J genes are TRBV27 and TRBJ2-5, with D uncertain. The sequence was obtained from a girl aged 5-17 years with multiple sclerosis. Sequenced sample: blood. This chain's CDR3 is CASSLLYPPETQYF. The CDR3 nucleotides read TGTGCCAGCAGTTTATTGTACCCCCCAGAGACCCAGTACTTC.